The 21 T cell receptor beta chains below come from one sample, sequenced in a study of T cells expressing NK-cell markers. TCRdb reworked the 5' RACE reads into one entry per CDR3 protein, no DNA. Reported are about 550,000 distinct CDR3 sequences; the ten largest clones contain roughly 3.5%. The sample consisted of blood T cells: a sorted CD56 or NKG2C T cell subset, CD4+ or CD8+ T cells, or bulk PBMC T cells (not recorded which). The source is a man aged 18-30 years in good health.

This chain uses TRBV4-3 with TRBJ1-4; TCRdb's D call, TRBD1, is unchecked because there is no DNA. Germline CDR1 LGHNA, CDR2 YSLEER. The CDR3 covers 15 residues. CDR3 loop: CASSQVRTGGEKLFF.

This sequence joins TRBV4-1 and TRBJ2-1; TCRdb returns TRBD2, unconfirmable since there is no DNA. The V gene's germline CDR1 is MGHRA and CDR2 YSYEKL. The CDR3 totals 15 residues. CDR3 loop: CASKLAVSSYNEQFF.

The rearrangement joins TRBV12-3 or TRBV12-4 to TRBJ2-7; TCRdb selects TRBD2, and the lack of DNA leaves this call unchecked. The CDR3 loop spans 15 amino acids. The CDR3 protein is CASSSSGRPAYEQYF.

This chain joins TRBV12-3 or TRBV12-4 and TRBJ2-3; TCRdb designates TRBD2, a call that cannot be tested without DNA. The CDR3 runs 16 residues. The CDR3 reads CASSPLSPGVGDTQYF.

V gene TRBV7-2 combines with J gene TRBJ2-5; TCRdb proposes TRBD2, but this gene call is untestable without DNA. Looked up from germline, CDR1 is SGHTA and CDR2 is FQGNSA. The CDR3 spans 15 residues. The CDR3 spells CASSPQRAFEETQYF. Filled out from reference TRBV7-2 and TRBJ2-5, the complete variable domain reads GAGVSQSPSNKVTEKGKDVELRCDPISGHTALYWYRQSLGQGLEFLIYFQGNSAPDKSGLPSDRFSAERTGGSVSTLTIQRTQQEDSAVYLCASSPQRAFEETQYFGPGTRLLVL.

The chain joins TRBV5-1 to TRBJ2-5; checking the TCRdb D call of TRBD1 is not possible without DNA. The V gene's germline CDR1 is SGHRS and CDR2 YFSETQ. This CDR3 has 16 residues. Here the CDR3 reads CATGEGVGQAEETQYF.

The chain employs TRBV28 and TRBJ1-5; TCRdb selects TRBD1, and the lack of DNA leaves this call unchecked. This CDR3 spans 15 amino acids. CDR1 is MDHEN, CDR2 SYDVKM, per germline. CDR3 region: CASSSWGGSNQPQHF. The full variable domain, with the rest looked up from reference TRBV28 and TRBJ1-5, is DVKVTQSSRYLVKRTGEKVFLECVQDMDHENMFWYRQDPGLGLRLIYFSYDVKMKEKGDIPEGYSVSREKKERFSLILESASTNQTSMYLCASSSWGGSNQPQHFGDGTRLSIL.

CDR3: CASSPTGKETEAFF. The gene calls are TRBV12-3 or TRBV12-4 and TRBJ1-1; TCRdb returns TRBD1, unconfirmable since there is no DNA. The CDR3 runs 14 residues.

The chain links TRBV12-3 or TRBV12-4 to TRBJ1-1. The CDR3 is 14 amino acids. CDR3 loop: CASSSRGLDTEAFF.

CDR3 region: CASSPRGSPFF. The chain joins TRBV11-2 to TRBJ2-1; TCRdb designates TRBD1, a call that cannot be tested without DNA. The CDR3 length is 11 residues. The germline CDR1 and CDR2 sequences are SGHAT and FQNNGV.

The chain is built from TRBV7-8 and TRBJ2-1. CDR1 and CDR2 from the germline V gene are SGHVS and FQNEAQ. There are 15 residues in the CDR3. CDR3 in amino acids: CASSLAGGAGHEQFF.

This chain connects TRBV19 to TRBJ2-2. The germline V gene has CDR1 LNHDA and CDR2 SQIVND (reference sequence). The CDR3 extends over 14 amino acids. CDR3 protein: CASSIISSDGELFF.

This rearrangement joins TRBV5-6 to TRBJ2-7; the TCRdb D gene call, TRBD1, has no DNA to confirm it. Germline V gives CDR1 SGHDT, CDR2 YYEEEE. This CDR3 is built from 14 residues. CDR3 sequence: CASSLGQTMSQQYF.

The chain carries TRBV5-5 and TRBJ2-1; the TCRdb D gene call, TRBD2, has no DNA to confirm it. The CDR3 loop spans 17 amino acids. In germline, CDR1 is SGHKS, CDR2 YYEKEE (reference sequence). The CDR3 loop is CASSLVPLAQSYNEQFF.

This rearrangement joins TRBV12-3 or TRBV12-4 to TRBJ2-6; TCRdb picks TRBD2, but there is no DNA to check that call. This CDR3 has 17 residues. The CDR3 is CASRQLAGGEGANVLTF.

The chain has TRBV10-2 and TRBJ2-4. Looked up from germline, CDR1 is WSHSY and CDR2 is SAAADI. CDR3 length: 16 amino acids. This chain's CDR3 is CASLVQTNLAKNIQYF.

The V gene is TRBV25-1, the J gene TRBJ2-1. Germline V gene lookup returns CDR1 MGHDK and CDR2 SYGVNS. The CDR3 length is 12 residues. This CDR3 is CASREGYNEQFF.

The chain is built from TRBV28 and TRBJ2-1; TCRdb selects TRBD2, and the lack of DNA leaves this call unchecked. Germline CDR1 is MDHEN and CDR2 is SYDVKM. The CDR3 is 17 amino acids. CDR3 in amino acids: CASSEPGLQSSYNEQFF. Variable domain in full (rest from reference TRBV28 and TRBJ2-1): DVKVTQSSRYLVKRTGEKVFLECVQDMDHENMFWYRQDPGLGLRLIYFSYDVKMKEKGDIPEGYSVSREKKERFSLILESASTNQTSMYLCASSEPGLQSSYNEQFFGPGTRLTVL.

This chain joins TRBV7-2 and TRBJ2-1; checking the TCRdb D call of TRBD2 is not possible without DNA. The germline V gene has CDR1 SGHTA and CDR2 FQGNSA. CDR3 length equals 14 residues. The CDR3 protein is CASSLSVAGGSGFF.

The chain carries TRBV12-3 or TRBV12-4 and TRBJ2-1; TCRdb returns TRBD1, unconfirmable since there is no DNA. The CDR3 contains 18 residues. The CDR3 loop is CASSTNTPGTSSYNEQFF.

This chain uses TRBV11-2 with TRBJ2-1; TCRdb selects TRBD2, and the lack of DNA leaves this call unchecked. This CDR3 has 16 amino acids. Germline loops: CDR1 SGHAT, CDR2 FQNNGV. The CDR3 loop reads CASSPPGLAPYNEQFF.